This section outlines one TCR beta chain sequence together with its context. Its specificity is unknown. The sample's treatment: 10-day PBMC culture with coronavirus spike peptide pools or control peptides (ViraFEST assay). ViraFEST used peptide pools to expand antigen-specific T cells before TCR sequencing. Sequenced with the Oncomine TCR Beta short-read assay was DNA taken from cultured CD4+ T cells. From cultured CD4+ T cells, genomic DNA was extracted. TCRdb recomputed calls from the PCR reads with MiXCR, one row per CDR3 protein. The sample holds 4,200 or so distinct CDR3 sequences, around 65% seen once. These data belong to a study of vaccination and CD4 T cells after COVID-19. For the study at large: Following dose two, a median roughly 72 days (range 14 to 241) passed before post-vaccine samples were taken. Control cultures were given a CEFX pool, an HIV-1 Nef pool, or no peptide.

After removal of 7 bases from V and 5 bases from J, the junction contained 9 bases not matched to a gene. CDR1 and CDR2 (germline): DFQATT, SNEGSKA (reference sequence). The CDR3 runs to 13 residues. This sequence originates from a human donor who had recovered from COVID-19. Sequences were obtained from CD4+ T cells from blood, cultured in vitro. The rearrangement joins TRBV20-1 to TRBJ2-5, with 8 bases aligning to TRBD1. The chain's CDR3 is CSVGRGQVETQYF. DNA for the CDR3: TGCAGTGTTGGCAGGGGGCAGGTGGAGACCCAGTACTTC.